This T cell receptor (beta chain) is from a study of blood T cell repertoires in COVID-19. At the level of the study: Samples came from the United States, Italy and Spain, spanning acute and convalescent COVID-19. T cells, B-cell-depleted T cells, or PBMCs provided the cDNA or gDNA that served as material.

In the authors' workflow: Estimated nucleated cell counts came from reference gene primer amplification. The assay was immunoSEQ multiplex PCR, and TCRdb's table has in-frame clones only and misses some. V and J calls and clone size come straight from that table; D and trimming were deduced from the DNA. The table shows about 100,000 clones, with more than 75% occurring only once. V lost 6 bases, J lost 6 bases, and 8 bases stayed unmatched. The CDR3 length is 15 residues. Per the germline V gene, CDR1 is MDHEN and CDR2 is SYDVKM. This chain joins TRBV28 and TRBJ1-4, with 9 positions matching TRBD1. The sequencing sample was made of peripheral blood. The TCR originated in a man aged 45-65 years with active or convalescent COVID-19. The DNA for the CDR3 is TGTGCCAGCAGAGAACACCGGGACAGGGATGAAAAACTGTTTTTT. Translated, it gives CASREHRDRDEKLFF.